Shown below are 11 T cell receptor beta chains from a single sample sequenced in a study of T-cell reconstitution after alpha-beta-depleted transplantation in children. The TCRbeta library incorporated unique molecular identifiers. TCRdb reprocessed the PCR reads via MiXCR and lists one record per CDR3 protein. The sample carries 800,000 to 1,000,000 distinct CDR3 sequences, around 30% recorded once. The sequencing used PBMCs, mostly from graft donor cells, collected 360 days after TCRalphabeta/CD19-depleted stem cell transplant. Every receptor here comes from a boy in the first two years of life who had a stem cell transplant for SCID, so the T cells may come from the graft donor.

The chain couples TRBV11-2 to TRBJ2-1; D unresolved. The germline gives CDR1 SGHAT, CDR2 FQNNGV. The V and J ends lost 1 base and 5 bases respectively, with 15 bases between them. The CDR3 has 16 residues. This CDR3 is CASSLVKRPRNNEQFF. The CDR3 nucleotides read TGTGCCAGCAGCTTAGTCAAGAGGCCCAGGAACAATGAGCAGTTCTTC.

The chain couples TRBV2 to TRBJ2-3; TRBD1 agrees at 8 bases. Looked up from germline, CDR1 is SNHLY and CDR2 is FYNNEI. Trimming took 10 bases from V and 3 from J; bases not matched to a gene: 6. The CDR3 extends over 13 amino acids. The CDR3 DNA is TGTGCCACCGCGGACAGGGAAACAGATACGCAGTATTTT. Protein product: CATADRETDTQYF.

The CDR3 here is CASSFGGQGNTEAFF. CDR3 sequence (DNA): TGTGCCAGCAGTTTCGGGGGACAGGGGAACACTGAAGCTTTCTTT. The V call is TRBV5-5, the J call TRBJ1-1; 9 bases are a match to TRBD1. In germline, CDR1 is SGHKS, CDR2 YYEKEE (reference sequence). V lost 5 bases to trimming and J lost 1 base; unmatched junction nucleotides: 6. This CDR3 has 15 amino acids.

V usage is TRBV12-3 or TRBV12-4 and J usage is TRBJ2-5; TRBD2 matches at 10 bases. V lost 3 bases and J lost 5; bases outside the gene matches: 3. The CDR3 consists of 14 residues. The CDR3 loop reads CASSFTSGVETQYF. CDR3 nucleotide sequence: TGTGCCAGCAGTTTTACTAGCGGGGTCGAGACCCAGTACTTC.

The chain employs TRBV27 and TRBJ2-5; D tentatively reads TRBD1 or TRBD2 (6 bases each). The CDR3 covers 14 residues. Germline assignment: CDR1 MNHEY and CDR2 SMNVEV (reference sequence). V lost 5 bases to trimming and J lost 4 bases, with 14 bases between them. CDR3 nucleotide sequence: TGTGCCAGCAGTGAATGGGGGGCCGGAGAGACCCAGTACTTC. Translation: CASSEWGAGETQYF.

The chain joins TRBV12-3 or TRBV12-4 to TRBJ2-3; 9 bases are a match to TRBD1. The CDR3 contains 14 residues. The junction had 8 bases not matched to a gene; V was cut back by 0 bases and J by 13 bases. The CDR3 protein is CASSLAGPRDREYF. CDR3 in DNA: TGTGCCAGCAGTTTAGCGGGACCCCGGGACAGGGAGTATTTT.

Here the CDR3 reads CASSSDSKETDTQYF. CDR3 nucleotide sequence: TGCGCCAGCAGCTCGGACAGTAAGGAAACAGATACGCAGTATTTT. This chain connects TRBV5-1 to TRBJ2-3; tentatively, D is TRBD1 (6 bases). V dropped 3 bases and J dropped 3 bases, with 14 bases sitting between them. The CDR3 is made up of 15 amino acids. Per the germline V gene, CDR1 is SGHRS and CDR2 is YFSETQ.

This rearrangement joins TRBV7-6 to TRBJ2-3; 9 bases align to TRBD2. V lost 6 bases, J lost 1 base, and 8 bases stayed unmatched. Germline CDR1 and CDR2: SGHVS and FNYEAQ. The CDR3 spans 16 residues. This CDR3 is CASSSGVAGGTDTQYF. For the CDR3, the DNA is TGTGCCAGCAGTAGTGGGGTAGCGGGGGGCACAGATACGCAGTATTTT.

This clonotype was seen a handful of times. The chain recombines TRBV5-1 with TRBJ2-3; 14 bases align to TRBD2. The CDR3 loop spans 20 amino acids. Germline V gene lookup returns CDR1 SGHRS and CDR2 YFSETQ. The V segment lost 3 bases and the J segment 1 base; nucleotides outside the gene matches: 13. This chain's CDR3 is CASSSGLAGGLGSGTDTQYF. CDR3 DNA sequence: TGCGCCAGCAGCTCTGGACTAGCGGGGGGCTTAGGATCTGGCACAGATACGCAGTATTTT. Looking up the rest from reference TRBV5-1 and TRBJ2-3 gives the full variable domain: KAGVTQTPRYLIKTRGQQVTLSCSPISGHRSVSWYQQTPGQGLQFLFEYFSETQRNKGNFPGRFSGRQFSNSRSEMNVSTLELGDSALYLCASSSGLAGGLGSGTDTQYFGPGTRLTVL.

The chain uses TRBV3-1 and TRBJ2-4; tentatively, D is TRBD1 (5 bases). From germline, CDR1 is LGHDT and CDR2 YNNKEL (reference sequence). The length of the CDR3 is 14 residues. V shed 0 bases and J shed 8 bases, with 11 bases lying between them. CDR3 nucleotide sequence: TGTGCCAGCAGCCAAGAATTCAGGGCGGACATTCAGTACTTC. Its protein product is CASSQEFRADIQYF.

The table lists this clonotype with a few counts. The V and J genes are TRBV6-2 or TRBV6-3 and TRBJ2-1, with D maybe TRBD2 (5 bases). V shed 4 bases and J shed 10 bases, with 20 bases lying between them. Germline V gene data show CDR1 as MNHEY and CDR2 as SVGEGT. There are 15 residues in the CDR3. In nucleotides, the CDR3 is TGTGCCAGCAGTTTCGGCAGGACGCGGGCGATCGAGCAGTTCTTC. This sequence encodes CASSFGRTRAIEQFF.